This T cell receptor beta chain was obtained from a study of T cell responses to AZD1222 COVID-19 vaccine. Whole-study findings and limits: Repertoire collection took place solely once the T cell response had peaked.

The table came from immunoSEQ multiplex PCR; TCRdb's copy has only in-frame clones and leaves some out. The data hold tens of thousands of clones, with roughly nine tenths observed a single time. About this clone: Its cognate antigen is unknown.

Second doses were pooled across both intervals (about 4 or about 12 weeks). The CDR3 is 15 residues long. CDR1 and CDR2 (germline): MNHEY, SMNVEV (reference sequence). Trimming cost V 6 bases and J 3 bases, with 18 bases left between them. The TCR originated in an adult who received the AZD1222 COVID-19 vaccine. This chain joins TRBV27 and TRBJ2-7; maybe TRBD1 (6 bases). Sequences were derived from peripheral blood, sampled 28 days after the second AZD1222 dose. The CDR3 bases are TGTGCCAGCAGGGGGTTGAGGGACACCTACTACGAGCAGTACTTC. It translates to CASRGLRDTYYEQYF.